Described below is a single T cell receptor (beta chain) sequence and its context. Its antigen is currently unknown. The data originate from a study of T cell repertoires in cytomegalovirus infection. Whole-study context: Peptides in the study included HLA-C-restricted and HLA-B-restricted CMV epitopes. An indication of both CMV infection and matching HLA type came from public TCR beta signatures.

TCRdb independently ran MiXCR on the reads; one entry per CDR3 protein. This sample carries 250,000 to 400,000 distinct CDR3 sequences, around 25% of them seen once, and the ten largest clones take about an eighth. Study-wide findings and caveats: Individuals carrying CMV plus the relevant HLA were identified by cumulative frequency of public TCR beta families. CMV-specific HLA-C-restricted TCR beta clonotypes dominated the ex vivo response.

CDR1 and CDR2 from the germline V gene are DFQATT and SNEGSKA (reference sequence). Germline trimming cut 1 base from V and 7 bases from J; bases unmatched to any gene: 13. This CDR3 has 16 residues. This material consisted of cultured PBMCs, taken from culture after CMV antigen stimulation. The TCR sequence derives from a human donor in good health (CMV status not recorded). Some clones in this sample may be carry-over from other donors' samples. The chain carries TRBV20-1 and TRBJ2-1; 7 positions agree with TRBD2. The CDR3 region is CSARGRRELDGNEQFF. CDR3 sequence (DNA): TGCAGTGCTAGAGGTCGGCGGGAGTTGGATGGGAATGAGCAGTTCTTC.